What follows are 8 T cell receptor beta chains derived from one specimen sequenced in a study of response to subunit inactivated influenza vaccine. A single record per CDR3 protein comes from TCRdb applying MiXCR to the RT-PCR reads. In the table there are over 400,000 distinct CDR3 sequences, approximately 9.9% of which are singletons. This material consisted of PBMCs from blood, taken roughly 48 days after vaccination. The receptors derive from a man aged 50-60 years who received an inactivated influenza vaccine.

In its sample, this clonotype was seen a few times. This chain connects TRBV20-1 to TRBJ2-1; D ambiguous. The CDR3 is 16 amino acids. V was pared by 1 base and J by 0 bases, with 13 bases between. Per germline, CDR1 DFQATT and CDR2 SNEGSKA (reference sequence). CDR3 sequence reads: CSARADYGYSYNEQFF. For the CDR3, the DNA is TGCAGTGCTAGAGCCGATTATGGATACTCCTACAATGAGCAGTTCTTC.

For the CDR3, the DNA is TGCGCCAGCAGCTTCTCGGGACACTCGAACACCGGGGAGCTGTTTTTT. This encodes CASSFSGHSNTGELFF. The chain has TRBV5-1 and TRBJ2-2; D perhaps matches TRBD1 (6 bases). With 2 bases removed from V and 0 bases from J, the gap between germline ends came to 11 bases. This CDR3 is built from 16 residues. Germline values: CDR1 SGHRS, CDR2 YFSETQ.

The chain has TRBV5-1 and TRBJ2-7; D perhaps matches TRBD2 (5 bases). Trimming shortened V by 4 bases and J by 4 bases, and 18 bases separated the two germline ends. CDR3 size: 15 residues. CDR1 SGHRS and CDR2 YFSETQ come from the germline V gene. CDR3 nucleotides: TGCGCCAGCAGCCAATCTGGACTCGGTTGGTACGAGCAGTACTTC. Residues: CASSQSGLGWYEQYF.

This clonotype was seen more than once but under ten times. The chain has TRBV9 and TRBJ2-3; the match to TRBD2 covers 9 bases. The CDR3 contains 15 residues. Germline lookup yields CDR1 SGDLS and CDR2 YYNGEE. After removal of 4 bases from V and 3 bases from J, the junction contained 6 bases not matched to a gene. CDR3 residues: CASSKAGGETDTQYF. For the CDR3, the DNA is TGTGCCAGCAGCAAAGCGGGAGGTGAGACAGATACGCAGTATTTT.

The chain links TRBV11-2 to TRBJ2-5; no definite D call. V was shortened by 5 bases and J by 10 bases, with 11 bases between the two germline ends. Germline V gene sequence: CDR1 SGHAT, CDR2 FQNNGV. This CDR3 contains 11 residues. In DNA, the CDR3 is TGTGCCAGCAGCATGGATGGTGGCCAGTACTTC. Residues: CASSMDGGQYF. Using reference TRBV11-2 and TRBJ2-5 for the parts outside the CDR3, the full variable domain is EAGVAQSPRYKIIEKRQSVAFWCNPISGHATLYWYQQILGQGPKLLIQFQNNGVVDDSQLPKDRFSAERLKGVDSTLKIQPAKLEDSAVYLCASSMDGGQYFGPGTRLLVL.

The J gene is TRBJ2-5, the V gene TRBV10-3; 10 positions match TRBD2. Germline CDR1 ENHRY, CDR2 SYGVKD. The CDR3 has 15 residues. Unmatched junction bases numbered 8, after V lost 6 bases and J lost 4 bases. The CDR3 loop reads CAISSTSGAAETQYF. Written as DNA, the CDR3 is TGTGCCATCAGCTCAACTAGCGGGGCCGCAGAGACCCAGTACTTC.

This clonotype has a count of ten or more. The chain is built from TRBV5-5 and TRBJ1-4; no clear D gene. The V gene's germline CDR1 is SGHKS and CDR2 YYEKEE (reference sequence). CDR3 length: 13 residues. Between the trimmed V and J ends, which lost 1 base and 7 bases, there was a span of 8 bases. The CDR3 protein is CASSLISTEKLFF. The CDR3 bases are TGTGCCAGCAGCTTGATATCTACTGAAAAACTGTTTTTT.

The chain couples TRBV7-2 to TRBJ2-4; perhaps TRBD2 as D (5 bases). Germline V CDR1 and CDR2: SGHTA, FQGNSA. V shed 1 base and J shed 8 bases, with 15 bases lying between them. The CDR3 consists of 15 residues. The CDR3 loop is CASSLVSGTADIQYF. The DNA of the CDR3 is TGTGCCAGCAGCTTAGTTTCGGGAACGGCAGACATTCAGTACTTC.